The entry below gives a single T cell receptor (beta chain) sequence along with its context. Its antigen is unidentified. These data belong to a study of TIL therapy for anti-PD-1-resistant metastatic lung cancer. Study in general: Progressing patients received lymphodepletion, expanded TIL infusion and IL-2.

The time point: pre-treatment sample, taken before nivolumab and TIL therapy. The study's findings and limits: The baseline peripheral repertoire was partially replaced by infused TIL clonotypes that later decayed. This highly selected cohort may not generalize to typical lung cancer patients.

Sequencing used immunoSEQ v3. Here immunoSEQ multiplex PCR was the method, and the copy in TCRdb shows in-frame clones only, minus some. The sample has some 15,000 clones; more than 75% are singletons. The source material was blood, sampled at baseline. The origin of this receptor is a person aged 25 to 80 with non-small cell lung cancer.

CDR3 residues: CASSPTGELFF. CDR3 nucleotides: TGTGCCAGCAGCCCCACCGGGGAGCTGTTTTTT. The chain is built from TRBV11-3 and TRBJ2-2; D not resolved. Per the germline V gene, CDR1 is SGHNT and CDR2 is YENEEA. There are 11 residues in the CDR3. V was trimmed by 5 bases and J by 4 bases, leaving 2 bases between them.